Below are 27 T cell receptor beta chains sequenced from a single sample in a study of blood T cell repertoires in COVID-19. This table comes from immunoSEQ multiplex PCR, and its TCRdb copy is limited to in-frame clones, with some not included. Of roughly 240,000 clones listed, about 87% are singletons. The sample was PBMCs or T cells enriched from blood (not recorded which). These receptors all stem from a man in his fifties or sixties who had been exposed to COVID-19.

In the case of this clone: Distinct nucleotide sequences in the sample also encode this CDR3. This chain connects TRBV20-1 to TRBJ1-1; D is unclear. The V gene's germline CDR1 is DFQATT and CDR2 SNEGSKA (reference sequence). CDR3 size: 11 residues. Trimming took off 0 bases at V and 4 bases at J, with 3 bases between the two ends. The CDR3 loop is CSARDLTEAFF. DNA for the CDR3: TGCAGTGCTAGAGATCTCACTGAAGCTTTCTTT.

The chain links TRBV29-1 to TRBJ2-7, with 10 bases lining up with TRBD2. The CDR3 covers 13 residues. Germline V CDR1 and CDR2: SQVTM, ANQGSEA. CDR3 sequence: CSGVAGGTYEQYF. In DNA form, the CDR3 reads TGCAGTGGAGTAGCGGGGGGAACCTACGAGCAGTACTTC.

The chain links TRBV3-1 (or the pseudogene TRBV3-2) to TRBJ1-2, with D possibly being TRBD1 (6 bases). Germline assignment: CDR1 LGHDT and CDR2 YNNKEL (reference sequence). Trimming pared 6 bases from V and 6 bases from J, leaving 17 bases between. This CDR3 is built from 14 residues. CDR3 DNA sequence: TGTGCCAGCAGTCACCTAGGGGGAAAGGATGGCTACACCTTC. Translation: CASSHLGGKDGYTF.

The chain has TRBV11-2 and TRBJ2-1; D ambiguous. Germline V gene data show CDR1 as SGHAT and CDR2 as FQNNGV. The V and J ends lost 3 bases and 7 bases respectively, with 7 bases between them. The CDR3 has 12 residues. The CDR3 DNA sequence: TGTGCCAGCAGCTTGGTCGGTAATGAGCAGTTCTTC. It translates to CASSLVGNEQFF.

The genes are TRBV28 and TRBJ1-6; 9 nucleotides line up with TRBD1. The CDR3 covers 21 residues. Unmatched junction bases numbered 25, after V lost 5 bases and J lost 8 bases. CDR1 and CDR2 (germline): MDHEN, SYDVKM. The CDR3 sequence is CASSPNPLLRRSNRGHSPLHF. DNA of the CDR3: TGTGCCAGCAGTCCAAACCCCCTCCTACGACGGTCCAACAGGGGGCATTCACCCCTCCACTTT.

A word on this clone: A read error may account for a junction end that differs from germline. This chain joins TRBV5-1 and TRBJ1-2, with 8 bases identical to TRBD1. The CDR3 is 15 residues long. From germline, CDR1 is SGHRS and CDR2 YFSETQ. The CDR3 region is CASSLDGQGQGLGSF. CDR3 DNA: TGCGCCAGCAGCTTGGACGGACAGGGCCAGGGGTTAGGGTCCTTC.

This clone was seen just once. The junction does not match germline at one end; this may be a read error. The chain links TRBV5-6 to TRBJ1-1; weak D call: TRBD1 (5 bases). Germline V gene data show CDR1 as SGHDT and CDR2 as YYEEEE. This CDR3 spans 14 amino acids. CDR3 coding DNA: TGTGCCAGCAGCTTTGGAGGGACGTCGGCTGATGCTTTCTTT. Its protein product is CASSFGGTSADAFF.

This clone has only a few counts. The J gene is TRBJ2-5, the V gene TRBV5-5; no reliable D call. This CDR3 has 13 amino acids. The V end was cut by 0 bases, the J end by 4 bases, with 7 bases between. Germline CDR1 reads SGHKS; CDR2 reads YYEKEE (reference sequence). The CDR3 bases are TGTGCCAGCAGCTTGGGCCCCGGAGAGACCCAGTACTTC. Translating gives CASSLGPGETQYF.

The chain uses TRBV28 and TRBJ1-2; TRBD1 might be the D (5 bases). The germline V gene encodes CDR1 MDHEN and CDR2 SYDVKM. The CDR3 has 11 amino acids. Trimming pared 10 bases from V and 6 bases from J, leaving 12 bases between. CDR3 amino acids: CANSGMNGYTF. CDR3 DNA sequence: TGTGCCAACTCAGGGATGAATGGCTACACCTTC.

V is TRBV29-1 and J is TRBJ2-1; D unresolved. This CDR3 is built from 16 residues. Per the germline V gene, CDR1 is SQVTM and CDR2 is ANQGSEA. Trimming removed 0 bases from V and 0 bases from J, with 12 bases in between. CDR3 sequence (DNA): TGCAGCGTTGAAGATCGTCTTATGAGCTCCTACAATGAGCAGTTCTTC. As protein: CSVEDRLMSSYNEQFF.

The V gene is TRBV11-3, the J gene TRBJ2-7; tentatively, D is TRBD1 (6 bases). Germline-derived CDR1 and CDR2 are SGHNT and YENEEA. V shed 5 bases and J shed 0 bases, with 11 bases lying between them. The CDR3 has 14 amino acids. The CDR3 is CASSPGTHSYEQYV. The CDR3 region has the DNA TGTGCCAGCAGCCCCGGGACACACTCCTACGAGCAGTACGTC.

The J gene is TRBJ2-3, the V gene TRBV28; no firm D call. CDR3 length: 13 amino acids. Germline-derived CDR1 and CDR2 are MDHEN and SYDVKM. Trimming stripped 6 bases from V and 5 bases from J, with 12 bases between. The CDR3 nucleotides are TGTGCCAGCAGCCTTCAGGCCAGAGATACGCAGTATTTT. Residues: CASSLQARDTQYF.

The V gene is TRBV13, the J gene TRBJ2-1, with 10 bases fitting TRBD2. Trimming removed 1 base from V and 6 bases from J; junction bases left unmatched: 6. This CDR3 is 16 amino acids long. Looked up from germline, CDR1 is PRHDT and CDR2 is FYEKMQ (reference sequence). In DNA, the CDR3 is TGTGCCAGCAGCTTAGCTAGCGGGAGCTCTTTCAATGAGCAGTTCTTC. Translation: CASSLASGSSFNEQFF.

The chain recombines TRBV19 with TRBJ1-1; 8 bases are a match to TRBD1. V was pared by 6 bases and J by 0 bases, with 6 bases of the junction left unmatched. CDR3 length equals 15 residues. Germline V gene data show CDR1 as LNHDA and CDR2 as SQIVND (reference sequence). CDR3: CASRAGQVLNTEAFF. CDR3 nucleotide sequence: TGTGCCAGTAGGGCGGGACAGGTCCTGAACACTGAAGCTTTCTTT. The full variable domain, with the rest looked up from reference TRBV19 and TRBJ1-1, is DGGITQSPKYLFRKEGQNVTLSCEQNLNHDAMYWYRQDPGQGLRLIYYSQIVNDFQKGDIAEGYSVSREKKESFPLTVTSAQKNPTAFYLCASRAGQVLNTEAFFGQGTRLTVV.

The chain carries TRBV27 and TRBJ2-5, with a tentative D call TRBD1 (5 bases). The CDR3 is 14 residues long. V gave up 3 bases and J gave up 7 bases, with 15 bases separating them. CDR1 and CDR2 from the germline V gene are MNHEY and SMNVEV (reference sequence). CDR3 residues: CASSLRQGSGTQYF. The DNA for the CDR3 is TGTGCCAGCAGTTTGCGTCAGGGTTCTGGGACCCAGTACTTC.

The genes are TRBV28 and TRBJ1-6, with 8 bases lining up with TRBD1. CDR3 length: 17 residues. V was pared by 3 bases and J by 14 bases, with 18 bases of the junction left unmatched. CDR1 is MDHEN and CDR2 is SYDVKM in the germline V gene. CDR3 amino acids: CASSFLQSAQGAFTLHF. CDR3 bases: TGTGCCAGCAGTTTTCTTCAATCGGCGCAGGGGGCCTTCACCCTCCACTTT.

The genes are TRBV11-2 and TRBJ2-7; D may be TRBD2 (6 bases). The CDR3 runs 14 residues. V dropped 5 bases and J dropped 2 bases, with 13 bases sitting between them. CDR1 SGHAT and CDR2 FQNNGV come from the germline V gene. For the CDR3, the DNA is TGTGCCAGCAGCCAGGTGGGGGGAGCCTACGAGCAGTACTTC. It encodes CASSQVGGAYEQYF.

This clone occurred once. The rearrangement uses TRBV5-1 and TRBJ2-1; 8 bases map to TRBD2. V gave up 5 bases and J gave up 2 bases; unmatched junction bases: 15. The length of the CDR3 is 18 residues. Germline CDR1 SGHRS, CDR2 YFSETQ. The CDR3 DNA reads as TGCGCCAGCAGACGAAACGCGGGGGGCGGGAGGCCCTACAATGAGCAGTTCTTC. This gives the protein CASRRNAGGGRPYNEQFF.

The genes are TRBV5-1 and TRBJ1-6, with a tentative D call TRBD1 (5 bases). This CDR3 has 14 amino acids. Germline values: CDR1 SGHRS, CDR2 YFSETQ. Trimming took 3 bases from V and 7 from J, leaving 11 bases between them. CDR3 residues: CASSSEGPNSPLHF. CDR3 sequence (DNA): TGCGCCAGCAGCTCGGAGGGGCCAAATTCACCCCTCCACTTT. The full variable domain, its missing parts supplied by reference TRBV5-1 and TRBJ1-6, is KAGVTQTPRYLIKTRGQQVTLSCSPISGHRSVSWYQQTPGQGLQFLFEYFSETQRNKGNFPGRFSGRQFSNSRSEMNVSTLELGDSALYLCASSSEGPNSPLHFGNGTRLTVT.

This clone was seen only once. This chain connects TRBV18 to TRBJ1-3; D gene uncertain. V lost 2 bases to trimming and J lost 5 bases, with 7 bases between them. The CDR3 length is 13 residues. CDR1 and CDR2 (germline): KGHSH, LQKENI. DNA of the CDR3: TGTGCCAGCTCACCAAGCGACCGAAACACCATATATTTT. Protein sequence: CASSPSDRNTIYF.

The chain has TRBV3-1 (or the pseudogene TRBV3-2) and TRBJ1-1, with 10 bases matching TRBD1. The germline V gene has CDR1 LGHDT and CDR2 YNNKEL (reference sequence). Trimming removed 5 bases from V and 10 bases from J; junction bases left unmatched: 10. The CDR3 length is 14 residues. CDR3: CASSIRDRGGVAFF. The CDR3, as DNA: TGTGCCAGCAGCATCCGGGACAGGGGAGGTGTAGCTTTCTTT.

The V and J genes are TRBV19 and TRBJ2-3, with 9 bases aligning to TRBD1. The CDR3 has 14 amino acids. The trim removed 7 bases at V and 2 bases at J, leaving 4 bases unmatched. The germline V gene has CDR1 LNHDA and CDR2 SQIVND (reference sequence). In DNA form, the CDR3 reads TGTGCCAGTAAACACAGGGGGCTCACAGATACGCAGTATTTT. Translated, it gives CASKHRGLTDTQYF.

The genes are TRBV11-2 and TRBJ2-5; a possible D gene is TRBD2 (7 bases). Germline V CDR1 and CDR2: SGHAT, FQNNGV. CDR3 size: 17 residues. V lost 2 bases and J lost 2, with 18 bases in between. CDR3 sequence reads: CASSLILRGGPQETQYF. The CDR3 region has the DNA TGTGCCAGCAGCTTAATCCTTCGCGGGGGCCCACAAGAGACCCAGTACTTC.

The chain uses TRBV6-5 and TRBJ1-6; unclear D gene. The CDR3 is 15 residues long. CDR1 MNHEY and CDR2 SVGAGI come from the germline V gene. V was shortened by 3 bases and J by 7 bases, with 13 bases between the two germline ends. As DNA, the CDR3 is TGTGCCAGCAGTTATGGGCGCCTCTTGAATTCACCCCTCCACTTT. Amino acid sequence: CASSYGRLLNSPLHF.

The rearrangement uses TRBV2 and TRBJ1-2; the match to TRBD1 covers 7 bases. V shed 2 bases, J shed 8 bases, and the junction held 5 bases outside the gene matches. The germline gives CDR1 SNHLY, CDR2 FYNNEI. The CDR3 length is 13 residues. The CDR3 DNA reads as TGTGCCAGCAGTGAAAATCCGGGACAGGGCTACACCTTC. This encodes CASSENPGQGYTF.

V gene TRBV4-1 combines with J gene TRBJ1-5; no definite D call. Trimming took off 0 bases at V and 7 bases at J, with 13 bases between the two ends. Germline CDR1 is MGHRA and CDR2 is YSYEKL. This CDR3 is built from 15 residues. CDR3 nucleotide sequence: TGCGCCAGCAGCCAAGAAGGAACAGCACGACAGCCCCAGCATTTT. Translation: CASSQEGTARQPQHF.

The chain carries TRBV28 and TRBJ2-6; TRBD1 matches at 11 bases. CDR1 is MDHEN and CDR2 is SYDVKM in the germline V gene. This CDR3 is built from 18 residues. The V and J ends lost 5 bases and 4 bases, in that order; junction bases with no gene match: 10. The CDR3 DNA reads as TGTGCCAGCAGTGGCCTAGGACAGGGGGCAGACGGGGCCAACGTCCTGACTTTC. It codes for CASSGLGQGADGANVLTF.